This TCR beta chain stems from a study of blood T cell repertoires in COVID-19. Per germline, CDR1 SGHTA and CDR2 FQGNSA. The CDR3 has 15 residues. The V and J ends lost 1 base and 6 bases respectively, with 16 bases between them. Source study methods: How many nucleated cells were present was estimated from reference gene primer amplification. Clones were read by immunoSEQ multiplex PCR, and TCRdb kept only the in-frame ones, dropping some. Clonal size and the V and J genes are those of that table, whereas D and trimming came from the DNA. Of around 13,000 clones in the sample, 90% were seen once. The chain combines TRBV7-2 with TRBJ2-7; D perhaps matches TRBD1 (6 bases). The sample was peripheral blood. This clonotype was sampled from a human donor in a cohort sampled during active COVID-19. CDR3 sequence (DNA): TGTGCCAGCAGCTTAGATGGGGGCGCCTTATTCGAGCAGTACTTC. Translation gives CASSLDGGALFEQYF.